The clone carrying this T cell receptor (beta chain) was recorded at least ten times. V lost 6 bases and J 8 bases, leaving 11 bases between the germline ends. The CDR3 runs to 12 residues. Per the germline V gene, CDR1 is SEHNR and CDR2 is FQNEAQ (reference sequence). The data derive from a study of neurological immune-mediated disorders. Synthesis of cDNA was accomplished via 5'RACE employing 10-nucleotide random UMIs. TCRdb redid the calling of the 5' RACE reads with MiXCR, one entry per CDR3 protein. The sample holds tens of thousands of distinct CDR3 sequences, 2% to 3% seen once. PBMCs numbering 2 million and stored at -80 C yielded the unsorted libraries.

The clonotype comes from a woman younger than 45 with multiple sclerosis. Sequenced material: PBMCs. This chain joins TRBV7-9 and TRBJ2-1, with D unclear. The CDR3 loop reads CASRRELDEQFF. CDR3 DNA sequence: TGTGCCAGCAGGCGTGAGTTGGATGAGCAGTTCTTC.